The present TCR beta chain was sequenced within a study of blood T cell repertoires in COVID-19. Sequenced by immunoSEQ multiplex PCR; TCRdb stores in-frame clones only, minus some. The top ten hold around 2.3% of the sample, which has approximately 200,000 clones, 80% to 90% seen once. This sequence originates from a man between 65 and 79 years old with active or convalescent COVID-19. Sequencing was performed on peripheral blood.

CDR3 sequence: CASSQDPSGGGRDNEQFF. CDR3 coding DNA: TGTGCCAGCAGCCAAGATCCTAGCGGGGGCGGGAGAGACAATGAGCAGTTCTTC. The chain couples TRBV3-1 (or the pseudogene TRBV3-2) to TRBJ2-1, with 10 nucleotides matching TRBD2. This CDR3 has 18 residues. After removal of 0 bases from V and 5 bases from J, the junction contained 10 bases not matched to a gene. Germline CDR1 is LGHDT and CDR2 is YNNKEL (reference sequence).